This T cell receptor beta chain originates from a study of control samples from healthy donors and cancer patients. This CDR3 comprises 14 residues. The V gene lost 7 bases and the J gene lost 4 bases, with 16 bases spanning the gap. Germline V lookup: CDR1 ENHRY, CDR2 SYGVKD. Measured with immunoSEQ multiplex PCR; TCRdb has only the in-frame clones, and not every one. The data hold roughly 80,000 clones, with about 88% observed a single time. The source is a woman between 50 and 59 years old in good health. Sequencing was done on a sample of blood. The genes are TRBV10-3 and TRBJ1-2; D is perhaps TRBD1 (5 bases). As DNA, the CDR3 is TGTGCCATCACTCCCGGGACTGTAAGCTATGGCTACACCTTC. Its protein is CAITPGTVSYGYTF.